These 15 T cell receptor beta chains came from one sample sequenced in a study of cytomegalovirus exposure and HLA in healthy donors. 13 Jbeta primers and 60 Vbeta primers were used for the PCR. The table came from immunoSEQ multiplex PCR; TCRdb's copy has only in-frame clones and leaves some out. The data hold approximately 160,000 clones, with approximately 85% observed a single time. The sample comprised PBMCs. These TCRs come from a girl aged 2-10 years in good health and CMV-seropositive.

The genes are TRBV6-1 and TRBJ1-5, with unresolved D. Trimming took 5 bases from V and 6 from J, leaving 2 bases between them. Germline values: CDR1 MNHNS, CDR2 SASEGT. This CDR3 spans 10 amino acids. CDR3 in amino acids: CASSRQPQHF. The DNA of the CDR3 is TGTGCCAGCAGTCGTCAGCCCCAGCATTTT.

This chain connects TRBV9 to TRBJ1-4; no firm D call. From germline, CDR1 is SGDLS and CDR2 YYNGEE. Trimming took off 0 bases at V and 5 bases at J, with 8 bases between the two ends. CDR3 size: 14 residues. In nucleotides, the CDR3 is TGTGCCAGCAGCGTAGGAGGGCGGAATGAAAAACTGTTTTTT. Translation: CASSVGGRNEKLFF.

Details on this clone: An end of the junction does not agree with germline; a read error may underlie this. The genes are TRBV30 and TRBJ2-1; 14 bases fit TRBD2. CDR1 and CDR2 from the germline V gene are GTSNPN and SVGIG (reference sequence). CDR3 length equals 15 residues. The CDR3 DNA follows: TGTGCCTGGAGTTACTCCCGGACTAGCGGGAGGAAGGGGGTCTTC. Protein: CAWSYSRTSGRKGVF.

The genes are TRBV25-1 and TRBJ2-1; 9 nucleotides match TRBD1. Losses at the gene ends were 8 bases for V and 7 bases for J; bases not matched to a gene: 0. Germline V lookup: CDR1 MGHDK, CDR2 SYGVNS. This CDR3 is 11 amino acids long. The CDR3, as DNA: TGTGCCAGCGGACAGGGGAATGAGCAGTTCTTC. As protein: CASGQGNEQFF. The entire variable domain, with the rest obtained from reference TRBV25-1 and TRBJ2-1, is as follows: EADIYQTPRYLVIGTGKKITLECSQTMGHDKMYWYQQDPGMELHLIHYSYGVNSTEKGDLSSESTVSRIRTEHFPLTLESARPSHTSQYLCASGQGNEQFFGPGTRLTVL.

The rearrangement joins TRBV28 to TRBJ2-1, with 8 nucleotides matching TRBD2. In germline, CDR1 is MDHEN, CDR2 SYDVKM. The CDR3 is made up of 14 amino acids. Losses at the gene ends were 6 bases for V and 11 bases for J; bases not matched to a gene: 12. Written as DNA, the CDR3 is TGTGCCAGCAGGGGGGAAAAGCGGGAGAATAAGCAGTTCTTC. Protein product: CASRGEKRENKQFF.

J is TRBJ2-2 and V is TRBV9, with D uncertain. The CDR3 is made up of 17 amino acids. The germline gives CDR1 SGDLS, CDR2 YYNGEE. Trimming removed 3 bases at V and 0 bases at J, with 15 bases between. In DNA, the CDR3 is TGTGCCAGCAGCGAAGTGGCCCGGGTAGCGAACACCGGGGAGCTGTTTTTT. This gives the protein CASSEVARVANTGELFF.

The V call is TRBV29-1, the J call TRBJ2-1, with a weak D call TRBD1 (5 bases). V was pared by 2 bases and J by 9 bases, with 8 bases between. CDR1 is SQVTM and CDR2 is ANQGSEA in the germline V gene. The CDR3 contains 11 residues. CDR3 bases: TGCAGCGTTGAAACAGGTCCTGAGCAGTTCTTC. Its protein product is CSVETGPEQFF.

This clone has a single count. V usage is TRBV30 and J usage is TRBJ1-2; D may be TRBD1 (6 bases). The CDR3 spans 15 residues. Trimming cost V 0 bases and J 8 bases, with 19 bases left between them. Germline CDR1 reads GTSNPN; CDR2 reads SVGIG (reference sequence). The CDR3 spells CAWSVSLASGGGYTF. CDR3 nucleotides: TGTGCCTGGAGTGTATCTTTAGCATCGGGGGGCGGCTACACCTTC.

The chain links TRBV30 to TRBJ1-3; TRBD1 matches 8 bases. The germline V gene encodes CDR1 GTSNPN and CDR2 SVGIG (reference sequence). This CDR3 comprises 13 residues. J was trimmed by 3 bases and V by 7 bases; bases with no gene match: 5. The CDR3 spells CASSGGVGNTIYF. The CDR3 DNA reads TGTGCCTCCTCAGGGGGCGTTGGAAACACCATATATTTT.

This clone came up once. The chain couples TRBV4-1 to TRBJ2-7, with D possibly being TRBD1 (6 bases). CDR3 length: 15 residues. The germline V gene has CDR1 MGHRA and CDR2 YSYEKL. V dropped 1 base and J dropped 0 bases, with 10 bases sitting between them. Here the CDR3 DNA reads TGCGCCAGCAGCCAAGGGGGGCGCGGCTCCTACGAGCAGTACTTC. Translating it yields CASSQGGRGSYEQYF.

The V call is TRBV13, the J call TRBJ1-1; D is uncertain. The germline CDR1 and CDR2 sequences are PRHDT and FYEKMQ (reference sequence). The CDR3 extends over 13 amino acids. Trimming removed 5 bases at V and 1 base at J, with 8 bases between. The CDR3 nucleotides read TGTGCCAGCAGCCCACAGAGGAACACTGAAGCTTTCTTT. Its protein product is CASSPQRNTEAFF.

The V gene is TRBV30, the J gene TRBJ2-2; D gene uncertain. Germline V gene data show CDR1 as GTSNPN and CDR2 as SVGIG (reference sequence). Trimming took off 7 bases at V and 1 base at J, with 7 bases between the two ends. The CDR3 consists of 12 residues. CDR3 protein: CALRLNTGELFF. CDR3 nucleotides: TGTGCCTTGCGCCTGAACACCGGGGAGCTGTTTTTT.

This rearrangement joins TRBV4-2 to TRBJ2-6; perhaps TRBD1 as D (6 bases). Germline CDR1 LGHNA, CDR2 YNFKEQ. The CDR3 sequence is 19 residues long. V dropped 4 bases and J dropped 5 bases, with 24 bases sitting between them. CDR3 loop: CASSPPGPGDGSRANVLTF. In nucleotides, the CDR3 is TGTGCCAGCAGCCCCCCGGGGCCAGGGGATGGGTCTAGGGCCAACGTCCTGACTTTC.

The chain carries TRBV4-1 and TRBJ2-1; possibly TRBD2 for D (6 bases). The CDR3 length is 16 residues. Germline CDR1 MGHRA, CDR2 YSYEKL. V was shortened by 1 base and J by 0 bases, with 10 bases between the two germline ends. CDR3 amino acids: CASSQGNSGSYNEQFF. The CDR3 DNA follows: TGCGCCAGCAGCCAAGGAAATAGCGGCTCCTACAATGAGCAGTTCTTC.

CDR3 protein: CASSYGQGEAFF. The CDR3 nucleotides read TGCGCCAGCAGCTACGGACAGGGTGAAGCTTTCTTT. The chain uses TRBV5-1 and TRBJ1-1, with 8 bases aligning to TRBD1. The J segment lost 7 bases and the V segment lost 3 bases, leaving 2 bases of the junction unmatched. The CDR3 consists of 12 residues. Germline CDR1 is SGHRS and CDR2 is YFSETQ.